These 16 T cell receptor beta chains came from one sample sequenced in a study of T cells in Graves' hyperthyroidism and ophthalmopathy. Amplified regions were TCR beta CDR3 sequences from RNA transcripts. HTBI primers were the set used in a first-round RT-PCR of the TCR CDR3. TCRdb redid the calling of the multiplex PCR reads with MiXCR, one entry per CDR3 protein. Altogether 200,000 to 250,000 distinct CDR3 sequences are present, less than 20% being singletons, with the ten largest covering approximately 56%. Sequencing was performed on blood. These receptors were collected from a woman in her forties or fifties with Graves' hyperthyroidism.

This clonotype was detected ten times or more. The junction departs from germline at one end; a sequencing error may be responsible. This chain uses TRBV5-1 with TRBJ1-1; D not certain. This CDR3 is 15 amino acids long. Looked up from germline, CDR1 is SGHRS and CDR2 is YFSETQ. The CDR3 reads CASSLVGQANTEAFF. The CDR3, as DNA: TGTGCCAGCAGCTTAGTAGGTCAGGCGAACACTGAAGCTTTCTTT. The complete variable domain, with remaining parts taken from reference TRBV5-1 and TRBJ1-1, reads KAGVTQTPRYLIKTRGQQVTLSCSPISGHRSVSWYQQTPGQGLQFLFEYFSETQRNKGNFPGRFSGRQFSNSRSEMNVSTLELGDSALYLCASSLVGQANTEAFFGQGTRLTVV.

This clonotype was observed at least ten times. The chain employs TRBV4-1 and TRBJ1-1; D might be TRBD1 (6 bases). The ends were cut back, 1 base at V and 5 bases at J, with 20 bases in the middle. The CDR3 extends over 17 amino acids. Germline lookup yields CDR1 MGHRA and CDR2 YSYEKL. As DNA, the CDR3 is TGCGCCAGCAGCCAAGGGGGGCCAACCGGGAGGCGAACTGAAGCTTTCTTT. This gives the protein CASSQGGPTGRRTEAFF.

This sequence joins TRBV28 and TRBJ2-1; maybe TRBD2 (5 bases). Germline loops: CDR1 MDHEN, CDR2 SYDVKM. This CDR3 is built from 15 residues. V lost 4 bases and J lost 4, with 14 bases in between. In DNA form, the CDR3 reads TGTGCCAGCAGTTCCGCTCCGGGATCTTACAATGAGCAGTTCTTC. Translated: CASSSAPGSYNEQFF.

At least ten counts were recorded for this clonotype. The chain joins TRBV3-1 to TRBJ1-2; 8 positions agree with TRBD1. V shed 5 bases and J 5 bases; nucleotides not matched to a gene: 7. The V gene's germline CDR1 is LGHDT and CDR2 YNNKEL (reference sequence). The CDR3 is made up of 14 amino acids. CDR3 sequence: CASSDRDRTYGYTF. DNA of the CDR3: TGTGCCAGCAGCGACCGGGACAGGACTTATGGCTACACCTTC.

This clonotype was found a few times. V and J are TRBV3-1 and TRBJ2-2; D perhaps matches TRBD2 (7 bases). The V and J ends lost 0 bases and 7 bases respectively, with 12 bases between them. CDR1 is LGHDT, CDR2 YNNKEL, per germline (reference sequence). The CDR3 is made up of 15 amino acids. The CDR3 reads CASSQDGGAVGELFF. CDR3 coding DNA: TGTGCCAGCAGCCAAGATGGGGGGGCAGTCGGGGAGCTGTTTTTT.

V is TRBV19 and J is TRBJ1-5; D possibly corresponds to TRBD1 (5 bases). There are 15 residues in the CDR3. Deletions cut 3 bases from V and 5 bases from J, with 14 bases between. Germline V gene sequence: CDR1 LNHDA, CDR2 SQIVND (reference sequence). CDR3 DNA: TGTGCCAGTAGTATTAGCCGACAGAGAGATCAGCCCCAGCATTTT. Its translation is CASSISRQRDQPQHF.

In this sample, this clonotype turned up a few times. DNA for the CDR3: TGCGCCAGCAGCCTGGGGGGAAACAGGGGAGAGACCCAGTACTTC. Amino acid sequence: CASSLGGNRGETQYF. J is TRBJ2-5 and V is TRBV5-1, with D possibly being TRBD1 (7 bases). CDR1 SGHRS and CDR2 YFSETQ come from the germline V gene. V dropped 4 bases and J dropped 4 bases, with 17 bases sitting between them. This CDR3 is 15 amino acids long.

In this sample, this clonotype turned up many times. The genes are TRBV11-3 and TRBJ1-5, with 9 nucleotides matching TRBD1. V shed 2 bases, J shed 11 bases, and the junction held 13 bases outside the gene matches. There are 16 residues in the CDR3. The germline V gene encodes CDR1 SGHNT and CDR2 YENEEA. The CDR3: CASSLIKGQGPWAQHF. The CDR3 DNA reads TGTGCCAGCAGCTTAATCAAGGGACAGGGCCCGTGGGCCCAGCATTTT.

This clonotype was recorded once. One base away lies a much larger clone, so this may be a sequencing read error. The chain combines TRBV27 with TRBJ2-1; D possibly corresponds to TRBD2 (6 bases). The CDR3 runs 18 residues. Germline V gene sequence: CDR1 MNHEY, CDR2 SMNVEV (reference sequence). CDR3: CAGSLLVPGRLAYNEQFF. CDR3 DNA sequence: TGTGCCGGCAGTTTATTAGTACCCGGGAGACTTGCCTACAATGAGCAGTTCTTC.

This clonotype appeared many times. The chain has TRBV12-3 or TRBV12-4 and TRBJ1-2, with D possibly being TRBD1 (5 bases). The CDR3 totals 12 residues. The V end lost 5 bases, the J end lost 8 bases, and 12 bases lay between the germline ends. The CDR3 DNA sequence: TGTGCCAGCAGTGGTAGGGGTCGAGGCTACACCTTC. Amino acids: CASSGRGRGYTF.

This clonotype was seen repeatedly, ten times or more. CDR3 sequence (DNA): TGTGCCAGCAGTTACTCGTCGAGTGGCTCCTACGAGCAGTACTTC. Its protein product is CASSYSSSGSYEQYF. The chain recombines TRBV6-5 with TRBJ2-7; no firm D call. The V end was cut by 0 bases, the J end by 0 bases, with 9 bases between. The CDR3 is 15 amino acids. The V gene's germline CDR1 is MNHEY and CDR2 SVGAGI.

This clonotype was detected many times. This CDR3 is CASRVGTAPDEQYF. DNA of the CDR3: TGTGCCAGCCGTGTCGGGACCGCGCCTGACGAGCAGTACTTC. This chain joins TRBV27 and TRBJ2-7; perhaps D is TRBD1 or TRBD2 (5 bases each). CDR1 MNHEY and CDR2 SMNVEV come from the germline V gene (reference sequence). This CDR3 comprises 14 residues. Trimming cost V 8 bases and J 5 bases, with 19 bases left between them.

This clonotype was seen only a few times. The rearrangement uses TRBV19 and TRBJ1-1; D unclear. CDR3 length: 14 residues. Germline V gives CDR1 LNHDA, CDR2 SQIVND (reference sequence). V lost 3 bases to trimming and J lost 2 bases, with 10 bases between them. The CDR3 region is CASSILDLNTEAFF. The CDR3 DNA reads TGTGCCAGTAGTATTTTGGACCTCAACACTGAAGCTTTCTTT.

This clonotype was recorded many times. This chain links TRBV12-3 or TRBV12-4 with TRBJ2-7; 7 bases map to TRBD1. The CDR3 contains 14 residues. Losses at the gene ends were 6 bases for V and 0 bases for J; bases not matched to a gene: 5. DNA for the CDR3: TGTGCCAGCAGCCCGACAGGGCCCTCCTACGAGCAGTACTTC. Translated, it gives CASSPTGPSYEQYF.

This clonotype appeared many times. CDR3: CASSLRDTLTDTQYF. The CDR3 region has the DNA TGTGCCAGCAGTTTACGGGACACCCTCACAGATACGCAGTATTTT. The rearrangement links TRBV12-3 or TRBV12-4 to TRBJ2-3, with TRBD1 as a possible D gene (6 bases). The CDR3 has 15 residues. The V gene lost 2 bases and the J gene lost 2 bases, with 11 bases spanning the gap.

In DNA form, the CDR3 reads TGCAGTGCTAGAGGCACCGGGACAGGGTCCGAAAAACTGTTTTTT. It yields the protein CSARGTGTGSEKLFF. The rearrangement joins TRBV20-1 to TRBJ1-4; 9 bases match TRBD1. This CDR3 spans 15 amino acids. Germline V gives CDR1 DFQATT, CDR2 SNEGSKA (reference sequence). V was pared by 1 base and J by 8 bases, with 8 bases of the junction left unmatched.